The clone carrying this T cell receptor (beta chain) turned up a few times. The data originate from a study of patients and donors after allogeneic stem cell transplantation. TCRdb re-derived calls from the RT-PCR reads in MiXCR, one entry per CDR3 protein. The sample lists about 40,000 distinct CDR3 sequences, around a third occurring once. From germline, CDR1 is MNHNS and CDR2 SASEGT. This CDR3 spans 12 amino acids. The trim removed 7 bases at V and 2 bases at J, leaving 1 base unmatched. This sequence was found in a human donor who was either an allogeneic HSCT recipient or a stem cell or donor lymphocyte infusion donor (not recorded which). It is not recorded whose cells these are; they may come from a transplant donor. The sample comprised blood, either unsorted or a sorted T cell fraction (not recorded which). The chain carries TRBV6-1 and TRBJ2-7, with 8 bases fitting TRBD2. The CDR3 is CASKGLAYEQYF. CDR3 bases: TGTGCCAGCAAGGGACTAGCCTACGAGCAGTACTTC.